Listed here are 30 T cell receptor beta chains from one sample, sequenced in a study of blood T cell repertoires in COVID-19. Measured with immunoSEQ multiplex PCR; TCRdb has only the in-frame clones, and not every one. The sample has 260,000 or so clones; approximately 91% are singletons. Sequenced material: peripheral blood. Source of these receptors: a human donor in a cohort sampled during active COVID-19.

V usage is TRBV9 and J usage is TRBJ1-2; weak D call: TRBD1 (5 bases). Trimming removed 3 bases from V and 3 bases from J, with 18 bases in between. CDR1 and CDR2 (germline): SGDLS, YYNGEE. This CDR3 spans 16 amino acids. The CDR3 reads CASSEGSTVPDYGYTF. CDR3 DNA sequence: TGTGCCAGCAGCGAAGGATCGACAGTCCCAGACTATGGCTACACCTTC.

For the CDR3, the DNA is TGTGCCAGCAGTCTTCATAGCGGGAGTGTAGGGGAGCAGTTCTTC. It encodes CASSLHSGSVGEQFF. V is TRBV6-2 or TRBV6-3 and J is TRBJ2-1; 9 positions match TRBD2. This CDR3 spans 15 amino acids. CDR1 and CDR2 from the germline V gene are MNHEY and SVGEGT. Losses at the gene ends were 5 bases for V and 10 bases for J; bases not matched to a gene: 12.

The chain links TRBV29-1 to TRBJ2-7, with TRBD1 as a possible D gene (6 bases). This CDR3 region has 14 residues. V lost 3 bases and J lost 4, with 16 bases in between. Germline V lookup: CDR1 SQVTM, CDR2 ANQGSEA. CDR3 in amino acids: CSVEAGQGTYEQYF. In DNA form, the CDR3 reads TGCAGCGTTGAGGCTGGGCAGGGGACGTACGAGCAGTACTTC.

This clone was picked up a small number of times. The chain is built from TRBV28 and TRBJ2-6; D remains ambiguous. The CDR3 totals 14 residues. The germline gives CDR1 MDHEN, CDR2 SYDVKM. The chain's CDR3 is CAHSNTAGANVLTF. The CDR3 region has the DNA TGTGCTCATTCCAATACTGCTGGGGCCAACGTCCTGACTTTC.

Worth noting for this clone: Here the CDR3 omits its conserved ending phenylalanine or tryptophan, so a read error is the likely source. It is unclear where the CDR3 begins or ends on the DNA, so no DNA is shown, and the CDR3 is as TCRdb lists it. The chain has TRBV6-6 and TRBJ2-7; the table names TRBD2, a call not compared with the DNA. Per germline, CDR1 MNHNY and CDR2 SVGAGI (reference sequence). The CDR3 totals 10 residues, both ends included. The CDR3 loop reads CAWSFGEGAL.

This chain links TRBV4-3 with TRBJ1-5; TRBD1 matches at 10 bases. V was pared by 4 bases and J by 3 bases, with 9 bases of the junction left unmatched. Per germline, CDR1 LGHNA and CDR2 YSLEER. The CDR3 contains 17 residues. The CDR3 DNA follows: TGCGCCAGCAGCCGAGAGATGGGGACAGGGGACAATCAGCCCCAGCATTTT. This encodes CASSREMGTGDNQPQHF.

The genes are TRBV5-1 and TRBJ2-5; 10 bases are a match to TRBD1. Per germline, CDR1 SGHRS and CDR2 YFSETQ. After removal of 4 bases from V and 5 bases from J, the junction contained 8 bases not matched to a gene. This CDR3 spans 15 amino acids. DNA for the CDR3: TGCGCCAGCAGCCCAACGGGACAGGGGCTGGAGACCCAGTACTTC. This sequence encodes CASSPTGQGLETQYF.

The chain combines TRBV4-1 with TRBJ1-5, with TRBD1 matching over 7 bases. Germline assignment: CDR1 MGHRA and CDR2 YSYEKL. The CDR3 has 17 amino acids. Trimming cost V 2 bases and J 9 bases; bases outside gene matches: 16. CDR3 DNA: TGCGCCAGCAGCCAACCGCCGGGACAGACATTATGGGCGCCCCAGCATTTT. It codes for CASSQPPGQTLWAPQHF.

This clone was observed a single time. The J gene is TRBJ2-7, the V gene TRBV7-9; TRBD1 aligns across 7 bases. Germline V lookup: CDR1 SEHNR, CDR2 FQNEAQ (reference sequence). With 3 bases clipped from V and 0 bases from J, the junction kept 11 bases outside the gene matches. This CDR3 spans 17 amino acids. The CDR3 nucleotides read TGTGCCAGCAGCTTGGCCCCAGGACAGGAGAGCTCCTACGAGCAGTACTTC. Amino acid sequence: CASSLAPGQESSYEQYF.

The chain carries TRBV7-2 and TRBJ1-1; 10 bases fit TRBD1. CDR1 and CDR2 (germline): SGHTA, FQGNSA. The CDR3 covers 16 residues. The V segment lost 3 bases and the J segment 3 bases; nucleotides outside the gene matches: 7. DNA for the CDR3: TGTGCCAGCAGCTTTGACAGGGGGCTGTTAGACACTGAAGCTTTCTTT. Its translation: CASSFDRGLLDTEAFF.

The chain recombines TRBV5-1 with TRBJ1-2; 7 bases are shared with TRBD1. J was trimmed by 0 bases and V by 3 bases; bases with no gene match: 5. The CDR3 runs 15 residues. From germline, CDR1 is SGHRS and CDR2 YFSETQ. The CDR3 spells CASSWGQSPNYGYTF. The CDR3 DNA reads TGCGCCAGCAGCTGGGGACAGAGTCCTAACTATGGCTACACCTTC.

The CDR3 spells CASSLWTVSSGNTIYF. The CDR3 nucleotides are TGTGCCAGCAGCTTATGGACAGTATCCTCTGGAAACACCATATATTTT. The chain carries TRBV7-2 and TRBJ1-3; D is possibly TRBD1 (6 bases). V shed 2 bases and J shed 0 bases, with 11 bases lying between them. This CDR3 spans 16 amino acids. The V gene's germline CDR1 is SGHTA and CDR2 FQGNSA.

The chain couples TRBV15 to TRBJ2-5, with a possible D match to TRBD2 (6 bases). Per the germline V gene, CDR1 is LNHNV and CDR2 is YYDKDF (reference sequence). CDR3 length equals 14 residues. V was cut by 6 bases and J by 3 bases, with 14 bases left in between. The DNA of the CDR3 is TGTGCCACCAGATCGGGGGATAGTAAAGAGACCCAGTACTTC. Residues: CATRSGDSKETQYF. The entire variable domain, with the rest obtained from reference TRBV15 and TRBJ2-5, is as follows: DAMVIQNPRYQVTQFGKPVTLSCSQTLNHNVMYWYQQKSSQAPKLLFHYYDKDFNNEADTPDNFQSRRPNTSFCFLDIRSPGLGDTAMYLCATRSGDSKETQYFGPGTRLLVL.

The chain joins TRBV27 to TRBJ1-1; 7 bases map to TRBD1. The CDR3 contains 14 residues. Germline assignment: CDR1 MNHEY and CDR2 SMNVEV (reference sequence). V shed 8 bases, J shed 2 bases, and the junction held 8 bases outside the gene matches. CDR3 region: CASFLRGRNTEAFF. CDR3 bases: TGTGCCAGCTTTTTGAGGGGGCGAAACACTGAAGCTTTCTTT.

The rearrangement links TRBV11-2 to TRBJ2-5; TRBD1 agrees at 7 bases. The CDR3 totals 14 residues. Germline V gives CDR1 SGHAT, CDR2 FQNNGV. The V gene end was trimmed by 0 bases and the J gene end by 3 bases; junction bases not matched to a gene: 1. DNA for the CDR3: TGTGCCAGCAGCTTAGAAGGGACAGAAGAGACCCAGTACTTC. It translates to CASSLEGTEETQYF.

The chain recombines TRBV12-3 or TRBV12-4 with TRBJ1-2; a weak D match, TRBD1 (6 bases). The CDR3 has 13 amino acids. V was clipped by 5 bases and J by 5 bases, with 12 bases between them. CDR3 loop: CASSIDRRYGYTF. The CDR3 DNA follows: TGTGCCAGCAGTATCGACAGGCGTTATGGCTACACCTTC.

The J gene is TRBJ2-7, the V gene TRBV9; D not certain. The CDR3 is 13 amino acids. Deletions cut 0 bases from V and 2 bases from J, with 6 bases between. CDR1 is SGDLS and CDR2 is YYNGEE in the germline V gene. In DNA form, the CDR3 reads TGTGCCAGCAGCGTAGGTGACACCTACGAGCAGTACTTC. Its protein is CASSVGDTYEQYF.

This clone has only a few counts. This chain connects TRBV24-1 to TRBJ1-3; D ambiguous. V shed 7 bases and J shed 1 base, with 4 bases lying between them. There are 12 residues in the CDR3. Germline V CDR1 and CDR2: KGHDR, SFDVKD. CDR3 region: CATSKSGNTIYF. The CDR3 nucleotides read TGTGCCACCAGCAAATCTGGAAACACCATATATTTT.

The rearrangement uses TRBV6-5 and TRBJ2-7; 8 bases match TRBD1. Germline V gives CDR1 MNHEY, CDR2 SVGAGI. The junction had 12 bases not matched to a gene; V was cut back by 5 bases and J by 6 bases. This CDR3 region has 15 residues. In DNA, the CDR3 is TGTGCCAGCAGTCCATCGGGACAGGACTTCCTCGAGCAGTACTTC. Amino acids: CASSPSGQDFLEQYF.

This sequence joins TRBV6-2 or TRBV6-3 and TRBJ2-6; D is perhaps TRBD1 (6 bases). The CDR3 extends over 15 amino acids. Germline loops: CDR1 MNHEY, CDR2 SVGEGT. The V end lost 5 bases, the J end lost 4 bases, and 12 bases lay between the germline ends. The CDR3 coding sequence is TGTGCCAGCAGTGAGTTGACAGGAGGGGCCAACGTCCTGACTTTC. Its translation is CASSELTGGANVLTF.

The J gene is TRBJ1-3, the V gene TRBV7-9, with D perhaps matching TRBD1 (5 bases). Trimming took off 5 bases at V and 0 bases at J, with 20 bases between the two ends. In germline, CDR1 is SEHNR, CDR2 FQNEAQ (reference sequence). The CDR3 totals 18 residues. CDR3 bases: TGTGCCAGCAGCCATCCGGGGGAGGGGATCAGCTCTGGAAACACCATATATTTT. It translates to CASSHPGEGISSGNTIYF.

This clone was detected only once. The rearrangement links TRBV7-2 to TRBJ1-4; D gene ambiguous. The CDR3 spans 14 residues. Germline V CDR1 and CDR2: SGHTA, FQGNSA. V dropped 5 bases and J dropped 4 bases, with 11 bases sitting between them. Here the CDR3 DNA reads TGTGCCAGCAGCCCCGAACCGGTTAATGAAAAACTGTTTTTT. Translating gives CASSPEPVNEKLFF.

This chain joins TRBV30 and TRBJ1-3; D is undetermined. Trimming cost V 1 base and J 1 base, with 8 bases left between them. CDR1 is GTSNPN and CDR2 is SVGIG in the germline V gene (reference sequence). The CDR3 length is 14 residues. CDR3 in amino acids: CAWSATRSGNTIYF. The CDR3 coding sequence is TGTGCCTGGAGTGCCACCCGGTCTGGAAACACCATATATTTT.

This sequence joins TRBV28 and TRBJ1-5, with D maybe TRBD1 (5 bases). Looked up from germline, CDR1 is MDHEN and CDR2 is SYDVKM. The CDR3 is 18 residues long. V dropped 6 bases and J dropped 0 bases, with 21 bases sitting between them. The CDR3 spells CASSSRVRYVYSNQPQHF. The CDR3 DNA reads as TGTGCCAGCAGCTCCAGGGTCCGGTATGTGTATAGCAATCAGCCCCAGCATTTT.

This chain uses TRBV4-1 with TRBJ1-2; 8 bases map to TRBD1. The CDR3 extends over 17 amino acids. Germline CDR1 and CDR2: MGHRA and YSYEKL. The junction had 11 bases not matched to a gene; V was cut back by 1 base and J by 4 bases. CDR3 protein: CASSQGHPGGLSYGYTF. DNA of the CDR3: TGCGCCAGCAGCCAAGGACACCCAGGGGGCTTAAGCTATGGCTACACCTTC.

The chain employs TRBV25-1 and TRBJ2-5; 11 bases are shared with TRBD2. Germline-derived CDR1 and CDR2 are MGHDK and SYGVNS. The ends lost 5 bases at V and 5 bases at J; junction bases unmatched: 10. CDR3 length equals 16 residues. The CDR3 region has the DNA TGTGCCAGCAGTCGAGGCGGTTCTAGCGGGGGGGAGACCCAGTACTTC. Translating it yields CASSRGGSSGGETQYF. The full variable domain, its missing parts supplied by reference TRBV25-1 and TRBJ2-5, is EADIYQTPRYLVIGTGKKITLECSQTMGHDKMYWYQQDPGMELHLIHYSYGVNSTEKGDLSSESTVSRIRTEHFPLTLESARPSHTSQYLCASSRGGSSGGETQYFGPGTRLLVL.

The chain has TRBV11-3 and TRBJ2-1; maybe TRBD2 (6 bases). Germline V gene lookup returns CDR1 SGHNT and CDR2 YENEEA. The CDR3 length is 15 residues. V gave up 1 base and J gave up 1 base, with 8 bases separating them. This chain's CDR3 is CASSLAGVSYNEQFF. The CDR3 DNA reads TGTGCCAGCAGCTTAGCGGGAGTTTCCTACAATGAGCAGTTCTTC.

The J gene is TRBJ1-1, the V gene TRBV5-4; no definite D call. Germline V gene sequence: CDR1 SGHNT, CDR2 YYREEE (reference sequence). The CDR3 has 12 amino acids. Trimming stripped 4 bases from V and 1 base from J, with 5 bases between. CDR3 protein: CASSLWNTEAFF. The CDR3 DNA reads TGTGCCAGCAGCCTTTGGAACACTGAAGCTTTCTTT.

The V call is TRBV6-1, the J call TRBJ1-5, with 7 nucleotides matching TRBD1. The CDR3 contains 14 residues. V lost 1 base, J lost 8 bases, and 5 bases stayed unmatched. CDR1 and CDR2 (germline): MNHNS, SASEGT. CDR3 in amino acids: CASSEGTGEEPQHF. The CDR3 DNA is TGTGCCAGCAGTGAAGGGACAGGAGAAGAGCCCCAGCATTTT.

The CDR3 reads CSVFRTGVEKLFF. The DNA for the CDR3 is TGCAGCGTTTTTAGGACAGGGGTTGAAAAACTGTTTTTT. This sequence joins TRBV29-1 and TRBJ1-4; TRBD1 matches at 9 bases. CDR1 and CDR2 (germline): SQVTM, ANQGSEA. This CDR3 is built from 13 residues. The trim removed 5 bases at V and 7 bases at J, leaving 5 bases unmatched.